The subject of this entry is one T cell receptor (beta chain). The sample is drawn from a study of shared clonotypes between healthy human individuals. The V and J ends lost 5 bases and 10 bases, in that order; junction bases with no gene match: 6. This CDR3 comprises 12 residues. Germline loops: CDR1 SNHLY, CDR2 FYNNEI. Profiled with immunoSEQ multiplex PCR; TCRdb holds only in-frame clones, not every one. In the table there are about 1.5 million clones, 95% to 99% of which are singletons. The rearrangement joins TRBV2 to TRBJ2-5; 8 bases line up with TRBD1. Sequenced sample: naive CD4+ T cells sorted from blood. Stated subset: CD45RA+ positively selected. The source of this sequence is a man aged 25 to 40 in good health. This CDR3 is CASSSGGEYQYF. For the CDR3, the DNA is TGTGCCAGCAGTTCAGGGGGCGAATACCAGTACTTC.